This T cell receptor beta chain was retrieved from a study of siplizumab effects on memory and regulatory T cells. Regarding the study as a whole: Both greater diversity than memory cells and a major contribution to the alloresponse seemed to characterize naive T cells. The average Treg-derived proportion among mappable alloreactive CD4+ clones was 65% to 80% with siplizumab versus about 28% in controls. Researchers did not confirm the suppressive function of proliferating Tregs from siplizumab cultures.

Sequencing was performed with immunoSEQ multiplex PCR; in TCRdb, only in-frame clones are kept and a portion is missing. Of around 95,000 clones listed, more than 85% are singletons. Germline CDR1 is MDHEN and CDR2 is SYDVKM. The ends lost 6 bases at V and 0 bases at J; junction bases unmatched: 6. The CDR3 spans 16 residues. As concerns this clone: Its specificity is not known.

The sequence was obtained from a human donor in good health. Sequenced input: CD4+ T cells sorted from blood. V usage is TRBV28 and J usage is TRBJ2-5; 11 nucleotides align to TRBD2. In nucleotides, the CDR3 is TGTGCCAGCAGGGGACTAGCGGCCCCCTACCAAGAGACCCAGTACTTC. Protein sequence: CASRGLAAPYQETQYF. Variable domain in full (rest from reference TRBV28 and TRBJ2-5): DVKVTQSSRYLVKRTGEKVFLECVQDMDHENMFWYRQDPGLGLRLIYFSYDVKMKEKGDIPEGYSVSREKKERFSLILESASTNQTSMYLCASRGLAAPYQETQYFGPGTRLLVL.